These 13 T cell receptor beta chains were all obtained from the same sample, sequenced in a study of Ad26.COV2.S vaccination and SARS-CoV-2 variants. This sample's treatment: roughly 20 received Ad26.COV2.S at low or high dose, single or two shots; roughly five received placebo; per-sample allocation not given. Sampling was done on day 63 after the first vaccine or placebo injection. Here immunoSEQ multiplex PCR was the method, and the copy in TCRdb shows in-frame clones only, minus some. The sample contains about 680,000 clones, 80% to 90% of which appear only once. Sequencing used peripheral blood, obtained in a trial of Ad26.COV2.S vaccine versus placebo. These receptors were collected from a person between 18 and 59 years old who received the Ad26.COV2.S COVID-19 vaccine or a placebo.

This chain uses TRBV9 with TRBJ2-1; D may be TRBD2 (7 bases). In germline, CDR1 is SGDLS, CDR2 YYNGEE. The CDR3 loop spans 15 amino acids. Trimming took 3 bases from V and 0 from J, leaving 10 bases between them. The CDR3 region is CASSAGGRSYNEQFF. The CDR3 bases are TGTGCCAGCAGCGCCGGGGGGCGCTCCTACAATGAGCAGTTCTTC.

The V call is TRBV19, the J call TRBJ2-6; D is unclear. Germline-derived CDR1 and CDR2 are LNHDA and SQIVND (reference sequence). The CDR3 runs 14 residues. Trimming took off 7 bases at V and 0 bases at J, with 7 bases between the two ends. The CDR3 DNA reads TGTGCCAGTACCCAGTTCTCTGGGGCCAACGTCCTGACTTTC. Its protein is CASTQFSGANVLTF. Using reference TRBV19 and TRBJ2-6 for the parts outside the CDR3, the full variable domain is DGGITQSPKYLFRKEGQNVTLSCEQNLNHDAMYWYRQDPGQGLRLIYYSQIVNDFQKGDIAEGYSVSREKKESFPLTVTSAQKNPTAFYLCASTQFSGANVLTFGAGSRLTVL.

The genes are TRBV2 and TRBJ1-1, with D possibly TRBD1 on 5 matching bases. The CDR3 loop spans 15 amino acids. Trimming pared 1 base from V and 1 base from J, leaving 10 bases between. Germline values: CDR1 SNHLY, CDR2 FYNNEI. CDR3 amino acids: CASSEVGVPNTEAFF. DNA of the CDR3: TGTGCCAGCAGTGAAGTAGGGGTCCCGAACACTGAAGCTTTCTTT. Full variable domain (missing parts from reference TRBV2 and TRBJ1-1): EPEVTQTPSHQVTQMGQEVILRCVPISNHLYFYWYRQILGQKVEFLVSFYNNEISEKSEIFDDQFSVERPDGSNFTLKIRSTKLEDSAMYFCASSEVGVPNTEAFFGQGTRLTVV.

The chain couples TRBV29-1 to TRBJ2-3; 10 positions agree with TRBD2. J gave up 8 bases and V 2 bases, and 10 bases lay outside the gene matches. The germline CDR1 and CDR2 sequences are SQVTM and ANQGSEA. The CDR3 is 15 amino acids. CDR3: CSVETSGGARGTQYF. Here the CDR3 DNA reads TGCAGCGTTGAAACCAGCGGGGGGGCCCGAGGTACGCAGTATTTT.

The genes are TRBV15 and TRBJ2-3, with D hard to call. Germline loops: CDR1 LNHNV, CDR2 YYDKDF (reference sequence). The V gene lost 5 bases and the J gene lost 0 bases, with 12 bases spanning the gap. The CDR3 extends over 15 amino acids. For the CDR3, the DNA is TGTGCCACCAGCCCAGAGCGAGGTAGCACAGATACGCAGTATTTT. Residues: CATSPERGSTDTQYF.

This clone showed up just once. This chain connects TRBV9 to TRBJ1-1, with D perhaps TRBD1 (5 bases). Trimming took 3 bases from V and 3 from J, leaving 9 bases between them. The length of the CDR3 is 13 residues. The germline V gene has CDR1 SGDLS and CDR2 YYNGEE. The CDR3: CASSEQVHTEAFF. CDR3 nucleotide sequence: TGTGCCAGCAGCGAACAGGTACACACTGAAGCTTTCTTT.

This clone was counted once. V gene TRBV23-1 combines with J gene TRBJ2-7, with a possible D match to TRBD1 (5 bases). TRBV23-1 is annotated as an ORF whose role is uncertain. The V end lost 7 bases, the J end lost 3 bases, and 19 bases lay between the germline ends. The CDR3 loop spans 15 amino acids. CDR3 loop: CASIRTFLGHYEQYF. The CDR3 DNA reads TGCGCCAGCATACGGACCTTTTTGGGGCACTACGAGCAGTACTTC.

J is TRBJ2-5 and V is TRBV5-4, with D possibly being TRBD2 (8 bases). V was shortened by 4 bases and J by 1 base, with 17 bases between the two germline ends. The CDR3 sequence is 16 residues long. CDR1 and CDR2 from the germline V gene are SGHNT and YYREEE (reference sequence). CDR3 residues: CASSREGAWGQETQYF. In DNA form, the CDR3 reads TGTGCCAGCAGCCGGGAGGGGGCGTGGGGCCAAGAGACCCAGTACTTC.

In nucleotides, the CDR3 is TGTGCCAGCAGGAGAGCGGGAAATGAGCAGTTCTTC. It yields the protein CASRRAGNEQFF. The rearrangement uses TRBV6-5 and TRBJ2-1; TRBD2 aligns across 7 bases. V lost 6 bases and J lost 7; bases outside the gene matches: 3. This CDR3 is built from 12 residues. Germline assignment: CDR1 MNHEY and CDR2 SVGAGI.

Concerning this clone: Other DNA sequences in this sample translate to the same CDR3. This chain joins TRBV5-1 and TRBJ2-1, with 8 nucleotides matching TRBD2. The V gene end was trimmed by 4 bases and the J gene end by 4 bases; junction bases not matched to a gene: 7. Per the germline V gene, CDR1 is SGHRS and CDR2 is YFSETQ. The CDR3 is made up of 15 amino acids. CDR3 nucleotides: TGCGCCAGCAGCCCGGGGACTAGTGGGTACAATGAGCAGTTCTTC. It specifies CASSPGTSGYNEQFF.

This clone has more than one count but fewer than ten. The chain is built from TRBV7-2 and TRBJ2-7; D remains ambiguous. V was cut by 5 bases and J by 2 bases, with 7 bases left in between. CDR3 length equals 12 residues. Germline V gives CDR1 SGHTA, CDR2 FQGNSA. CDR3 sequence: CASSTTAYEQYF. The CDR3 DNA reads TGTGCCAGCAGCACGACTGCCTACGAGCAGTACTTC. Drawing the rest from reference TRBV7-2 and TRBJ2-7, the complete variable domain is GAGVSQSPSNKVTEKGKDVELRCDPISGHTALYWYRQSLGQGLEFLIYFQGNSAPDKSGLPSDRFSAERTGGSVSTLTIQRTQQEDSAVYLCASSTTAYEQYFGPGTRLTVT.

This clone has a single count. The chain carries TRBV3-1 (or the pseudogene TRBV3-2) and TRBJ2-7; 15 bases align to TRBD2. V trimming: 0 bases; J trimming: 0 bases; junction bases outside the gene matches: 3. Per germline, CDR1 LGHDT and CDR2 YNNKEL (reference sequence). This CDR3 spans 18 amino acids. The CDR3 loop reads CASSQEGLAGGFSYEQYF. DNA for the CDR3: TGTGCCAGCAGCCAAGAAGGACTAGCGGGAGGGTTCTCCTACGAGCAGTACTTC.

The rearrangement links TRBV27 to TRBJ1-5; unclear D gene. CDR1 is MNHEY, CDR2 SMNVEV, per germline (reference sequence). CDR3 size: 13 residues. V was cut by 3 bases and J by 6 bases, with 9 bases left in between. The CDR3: CASSLRVGQPQHF. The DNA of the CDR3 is TGTGCCAGCAGTTTGCGGGTGGGTCAGCCCCAGCATTTT.